This T cell receptor beta chain came from a study of shared clonotypes between healthy human individuals. Replicate PCRs run on unsorted PBMC used around 0.3 ug DNA, which was approximately 30,000 T cell genomes. Clones were sequenced by immunoSEQ multiplex PCR, and TCRdb holds only the in-frame ones, with some missing. The repertoire holds roughly 490,000 clones, with around three quarters as singletons. This CDR3 has 14 amino acids. The V end lost 0 bases, the J end lost 1 base, and 7 bases lay between the germline ends. Germline V gene data show CDR1 as SGDLS and CDR2 as YYNGEE. Regarding this clone: Other DNA sequences of this sample code for an identical CDR3.

Sequencing was done on a sample of PBMCs. This clonotype was sampled from a woman aged 40 to 50 in good health. Some clones in this sample may be carry-over from other donors' samples. This chain connects TRBV9 to TRBJ1-1; possible D gene TRBD1, 5 bases. This chain's CDR3 is CASSVGQTNTEAFF. CDR3 in DNA: TGTGCCAGCAGCGTAGGACAGACGAACACTGAAGCTTTCTTT.